Presented here are 23 T cell receptor beta chains from one specimen sequenced in a study of sequential checkpoint blockade in melanoma. Generated by immunoSEQ multiplex PCR, the TCRdb table keeps only in-frame clones and is missing some. The repertoire has 4,000 to 5,000 clones, 24% of them found once; the top ten carry about 30%. Treatment: randomized to nivolumab then ipilimumab (arm A) or the reverse (arm B). The specimen comprised tumor tissue (inferred from file names), sampled from a patient given nivolumab and ipilimumab in sequence. These receptors were taken from a human donor with melanoma.

The V and J genes are TRBV29-1 and TRBJ2-1; 14 nucleotides line up with TRBD2. The CDR3 spans 15 residues. With 7 bases clipped from V and 4 bases from J, the junction kept 6 bases outside the gene matches. Germline V gene sequence: CDR1 SQVTM, CDR2 ANQGSEA. The CDR3, as DNA: TGCAGCGCAAGACTAGCGGGGGGGCGTTACAATGAGCAGTTCTTC. Protein sequence: CSARLAGGRYNEQFF.

V usage is TRBV19 and J usage is TRBJ2-1; 12 bases line up with TRBD2. Trimming cost V 5 bases and J 14 bases; bases outside gene matches: 13. Per the germline V gene, CDR1 is LNHDA and CDR2 is SQIVND (reference sequence). This CDR3 comprises 15 residues. CDR3 bases: TGTGCCAGTAGTTCAGGGGCTAGCGGGAGGGCCTCGAAGTTCTTC. This codes for CASSSGASGRASKFF.

CDR3 loop: CASSYSTGSSYGYTF. The CDR3 bases are TGTGCCAGCAGTTACTCGACCGGGTCCAGCTATGGCTACACCTTC. J is TRBJ1-2 and V is TRBV6-8; D gene uncertain. The CDR3 is 15 amino acids. V was cut by 0 bases and J by 4 bases, with 12 bases left in between. Germline loops: CDR1 MNHGY, CDR2 SAAAGT.

This rearrangement joins TRBV11-3 to TRBJ2-1, with TRBD2 identical over 11 bases. Germline V gene lookup returns CDR1 SGHNT and CDR2 YENEEA. The CDR3 has 16 amino acids. V lost 5 bases, J lost 4 bases, and 7 bases stayed unmatched. The CDR3 protein is CASSPRTSGSYNEQFF. In nucleotides, the CDR3 is TGTGCCAGCAGCCCGAGGACTAGCGGGTCATACAATGAGCAGTTCTTC.

This clone was seen a few times. This chain links TRBV4-1 with TRBJ2-1; D may match TRBD1 or TRBD2 (6 bases each). The germline V gene has CDR1 MGHRA and CDR2 YSYEKL. V lost 4 bases and J lost 4, with 14 bases in between. This CDR3 spans 15 amino acids. CDR3 in DNA: TGCGCCAGCAGCCTGGTGGGGGCGGGATACAATGAGCAGTTCTTC. Translating gives CASSLVGAGYNEQFF.

There are a few counts of this clone. This chain's CDR3 is CASSLEGGPYEQYF. CDR3 sequence (DNA): TGTGCCAGCAGCTTAGAGGGGGGTCCCTACGAGCAGTACTTC. V usage is TRBV11-3 and J usage is TRBJ2-7; possibly TRBD2 for D (6 bases). Looked up from germline, CDR1 is SGHNT and CDR2 is YENEEA. CDR3 size: 14 residues. Trimming took off 0 bases at V and 2 bases at J, with 8 bases between the two ends.

There are many counts of this clone. V usage is TRBV6-8 and J usage is TRBJ1-6; no clear D. CDR3 size: 16 residues. Trimming stripped 4 bases from V and 7 bases from J, with 17 bases between. CDR1 and CDR2 from the germline V gene are MNHGY and SAAAGT. The CDR3 reads CASSFALGPENSPLHF. The CDR3 DNA reads TGTGCCAGCAGTTTCGCCTTAGGGCCGGAGAATTCACCCCTCCACTTT.

The chain carries TRBV11-3 and TRBJ2-6; a possible D gene is TRBD1 (5 bases). Germline CDR1 reads SGHNT; CDR2 reads YENEEA. Trimming pared 2 bases from V and 0 bases from J, leaving 14 bases between. The CDR3 is 18 residues long. The CDR3 region is CASSLLGASVSGANVLTF. The CDR3 DNA sequence: TGTGCCAGCAGCTTACTAGGGGCTTCCGTCTCTGGGGCCAACGTCCTGACTTTC.

This clone was counted between two and nine times. The genes are TRBV11-3 and TRBJ2-4; D is perhaps TRBD1 or TRBD2 (5 bases each). The CDR3 sequence is 15 residues long. Germline V gene data show CDR1 as SGHNT and CDR2 as YENEEA. V was cut by 5 bases and J by 0 bases, with 11 bases left in between. This chain's CDR3 is CASSRDRIAKNIQYF. CDR3 nucleotides: TGTGCCAGCAGCCGGGACCGAATAGCCAAAAACATTCAGTACTTC.

In its sample, this clone was seen once. The J gene is TRBJ2-5, the V gene TRBV5-1, with TRBD2 matching over 14 bases. Germline values: CDR1 SGHRS, CDR2 YFSETQ. Unmatched junction bases numbered 7, after V lost 3 bases and J lost 9 bases. This CDR3 has 15 residues. Here the CDR3 reads CASSSGTSGSVAQYF. The CDR3 DNA sequence: TGCGCCAGCAGCTCGGGGACTAGCGGGAGTGTGGCCCAGTACTTC.

This clone was seen only a few times. The chain carries TRBV11-3 and TRBJ2-3, with 8 bases fitting TRBD2. Germline V gene lookup returns CDR1 SGHNT and CDR2 YENEEA. This CDR3 spans 16 amino acids. Trimming took 3 bases from V and 6 from J; bases not matched to a gene: 11. This CDR3 is CASSLADREGIDTQYF. The DNA for the CDR3 is TGTGCCAGCAGCTTGGCGGACCGGGAGGGCATCGATACGCAGTATTTT.

This chain connects TRBV2 to TRBJ2-2; D call uncertain. CDR1 SNHLY and CDR2 FYNNEI come from the germline V gene. The CDR3 covers 15 residues. V shed 5 bases and J shed 6 bases, with 16 bases lying between them. The CDR3 here is CASSSTRILAGELFF. The DNA of the CDR3 is TGTGCCAGCAGTTCGACTCGGATTCTCGCCGGGGAGCTGTTTTTT.

The CDR3 sequence: CATSRGDRGNYGYTF. For the CDR3, the DNA is TGTGCCACCAGCAGAGGGGACAGGGGCAACTATGGCTACACCTTC. The chain uses TRBV15 and TRBJ1-2; 10 bases line up with TRBD1. The CDR3 is made up of 15 amino acids. V shed 1 base, J shed 2 bases, and the junction held 1 base outside the gene matches. The V gene's germline CDR1 is LNHNV and CDR2 YYDKDF (reference sequence).

The gene calls are TRBV18 and TRBJ2-5, with D tentatively TRBD2 (7 bases). Trimming left V 0 bases short and J 5 bases short, with 13 bases between. This CDR3 has 15 residues. Per the germline V gene, CDR1 is KGHSH and CDR2 is LQKENI. The CDR3 bases are TGTGCCAGCTCACCACCGCGGGGGCGCGGGGAGACCCAGTACTTC. This translates into CASSPPRGRGETQYF.

The chain recombines TRBV6-8 with TRBJ1-5, with 12 nucleotides matching TRBD1. The germline V gene has CDR1 MNHGY and CDR2 SAAAGT. J lost 3 bases, V lost 6 bases, and 12 bases had no gene match. The CDR3 totals 18 residues. The CDR3 loop is CASSPRAGTGGSNQPQHF. CDR3 DNA: TGTGCCAGCAGCCCCCGAGCCGGGACAGGGGGCTCCAATCAGCCCCAGCATTTT.

The CDR3 nucleotides read TGTGCCAGCTCACCCCCGGGAAGCGGGAGAGGGAATGAGCAGTTCTTC. Translating it yields CASSPPGSGRGNEQFF. The chain employs TRBV18 and TRBJ2-1; TRBD2 matches 8 bases. The trim removed 3 bases at V and 7 bases at J, leaving 11 bases unmatched. Germline loops: CDR1 KGHSH, CDR2 LQKENI. This CDR3 is built from 16 residues.

The CDR3, as DNA: TGCAGCGTTGAGATCACCGACAACACTGAAGCTTTCTTT. As protein: CSVEITDNTEAFF. The rearrangement joins TRBV29-1 to TRBJ1-1; D gene unclear. V lost 3 bases and J 2 bases, leaving 10 bases between the germline ends. This CDR3 is 13 amino acids long. Germline-derived CDR1 and CDR2 are SQVTM and ANQGSEA.

This clone was recorded a few times. The genes are TRBV30 and TRBJ2-7, with TRBD1 matching over 11 bases. Germline loops: CDR1 GTSNPN, CDR2 SVGIG (reference sequence). The CDR3 loop spans 15 amino acids. Trimming cost V 2 bases and J 4 bases; bases outside gene matches: 7. CDR3 amino acids: CAWSFTGQGAYEQYF. DNA for the CDR3: TGTGCCTGGAGTTTCACCGGACAGGGGGCTTACGAGCAGTACTTC.

This clone was counted many times. This rearrangement joins TRBV11-3 to TRBJ2-1; either TRBD1 or TRBD2 may supply D (5 bases each). There are 15 residues in the CDR3. Germline-derived CDR1 and CDR2 are SGHNT and YENEEA. Between the trimmed V and J ends, which lost 5 bases and 4 bases, there was a span of 15 bases. The CDR3 DNA reads TGTGCCAGCAGCCGGGGCCTTTACCCGTACAATGAGCAGTTCTTC. Translating gives CASSRGLYPYNEQFF. The variable domain in full, completed from reference TRBV11-3 and TRBJ2-1, reads EAGVVQSPRYKIIEKKQPVAFWCNPISGHNTLYWYLQNLGQGPELLIRYENEEAVDDSQLPKDRFSAERLKGVDSTLKIQPAELGDSAVYLCASSRGLYPYNEQFFGPGTRLTVL.

This clone has ten or more counts. The chain couples TRBV11-3 to TRBJ2-1; D gene uncertain. This CDR3 comprises 15 residues. With 3 bases removed from V and 8 bases from J, the gap between germline ends came to 17 bases. Germline assignment: CDR1 SGHNT and CDR2 YENEEA. The CDR3 nucleotides read TGTGCCAGCAGCTTCGTAGTAGGAGAGGCTGATGAGCAGTTCTTC. This gives the protein CASSFVVGEADEQFF.

The genes are TRBV25-1 and TRBJ2-7; a possible D gene is TRBD2 (6 bases). Trimming removed 0 bases at V and 2 bases at J, with 8 bases between. The CDR3 spans 14 residues. Germline values: CDR1 MGHDK, CDR2 SYGVNS. This CDR3 is CASSEYGGTYEQYF. The CDR3 DNA reads TGTGCCAGCAGTGAATACGGCGGGACCTACGAGCAGTACTTC.

This clone has more than one count but fewer than ten. This chain connects TRBV12-5 to TRBJ2-5; 7 bases are a match to TRBD1. CDR3 size: 13 residues. Per germline, CDR1 LGHNT and CDR2 FRNRAP. The CDR3 sequence: CASKSGTEETQYF. The CDR3 coding sequence is TGTGCCAGCAAGTCCGGGACAGAAGAGACCCAGTACTTC.

This clone came up many times. This chain uses TRBV11-3 with TRBJ2-5, with D possibly matching TRBD2 (6 bases). CDR3 length equals 19 residues. The V gene's germline CDR1 is SGHNT and CDR2 YENEEA. Between the trimmed V and J ends, which lost 2 bases and 4 bases, there was a span of 26 bases. The DNA of the CDR3 is TGTGCCAGCAGCTTACAAGTATATTACGGGGGAAACGGGGGAGAGACCCAGTACTTC. Amino acid sequence: CASSLQVYYGGNGGETQYF.